This T cell receptor (beta chain) was documented in a study of blood T cell repertoires in COVID-19. Study details: Acute and convalescent COVID-19 specimens originated in the United States, Italy and Spain. PBMCs, B-cell-depleted T cells, or T cells were the source of the cDNA or gDNA that made up the material.

Original analysis: Reference gene primer amplification gave nucleated cell count estimates. Sequencing used immunoSEQ multiplex PCR; TCRdb keeps in-frame clones, though not all of them. That table supplies the V and J calls and clone size; D and trimming were determined from the DNA. The sample consists of some 220,000 clones, 84% of them appearing once. V was trimmed by 3 bases and J by 3 bases, leaving 7 bases between them. CDR3 length: 13 amino acids. This TCR was recovered from a woman aged 80 or over with active or convalescent COVID-19. The chain uses TRBV12-3 or TRBV12-4 and TRBJ2-3; no definite D call. Sequences were obtained from peripheral blood. The CDR3 spells CASSLGETDTQYF. In DNA form, the CDR3 reads TGTGCCAGCAGTTTGGGCGAAACAGATACGCAGTATTTT.